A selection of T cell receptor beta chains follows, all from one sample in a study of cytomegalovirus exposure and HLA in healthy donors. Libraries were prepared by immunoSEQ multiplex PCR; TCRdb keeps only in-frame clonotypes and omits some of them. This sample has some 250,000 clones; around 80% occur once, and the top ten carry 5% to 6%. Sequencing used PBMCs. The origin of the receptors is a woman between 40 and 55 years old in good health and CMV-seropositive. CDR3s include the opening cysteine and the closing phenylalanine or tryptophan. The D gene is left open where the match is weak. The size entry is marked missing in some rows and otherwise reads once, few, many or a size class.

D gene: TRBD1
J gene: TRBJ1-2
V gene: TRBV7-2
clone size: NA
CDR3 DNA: TGTGCCAGCAGCTTCCGGACAGGGGATTATGGCTACACCTTC
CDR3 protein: CASSFRTGDYGYTF

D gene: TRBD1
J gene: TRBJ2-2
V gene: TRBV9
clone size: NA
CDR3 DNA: TGTGCCAGCAGCGCAGGGACAGGGGGCAATACCGGGGAGCTGTTTTTT
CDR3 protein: CASSAGTGGNTGELFF

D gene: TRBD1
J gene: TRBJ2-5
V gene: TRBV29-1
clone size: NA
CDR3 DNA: TGCAGCGTTGCCCCGACAGGGAGAAGGAACCATCAAGAGACCCAGTACTTC
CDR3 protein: CSVAPTGRRNHQETQYF

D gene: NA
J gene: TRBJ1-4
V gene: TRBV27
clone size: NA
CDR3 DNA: TGTGCCAGCAGTTTTGGGGGCCTAAATGAAAAACTGTTTTTT
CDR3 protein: CASSFGGLNEKLFF

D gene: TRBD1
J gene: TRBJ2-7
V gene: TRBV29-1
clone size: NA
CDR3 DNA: TGCAGCGCCGGGACAGGGGATCGCTACGAGCAGTACTTC
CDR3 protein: CSAGTGDRYEQYF

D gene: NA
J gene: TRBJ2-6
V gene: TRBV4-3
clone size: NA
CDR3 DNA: TGCGCCAGCAGCCAAGCGGGTTCTGGGGCCAACGTCCTGACTTTC
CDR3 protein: CASSQAGSGANVLTF

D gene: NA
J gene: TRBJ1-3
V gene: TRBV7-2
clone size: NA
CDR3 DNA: TGTGCCAGCAGCTCGGAGCCGTCTCCATTAGGAAACACCATATATTTT
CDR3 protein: CASSSEPSPLGNTIYF

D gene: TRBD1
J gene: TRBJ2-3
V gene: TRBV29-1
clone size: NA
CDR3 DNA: TGCAGCGTCCTGAAGGACAGGGCCACAGATACGCAGTATTTT
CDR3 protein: CSVLKDRATDTQYF

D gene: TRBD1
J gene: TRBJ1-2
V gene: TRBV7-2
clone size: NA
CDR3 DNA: TGTGCCAGCAGTCGGCCGGGACAGAACTATGGCTACACCTTC
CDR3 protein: CASSRPGQNYGYTF

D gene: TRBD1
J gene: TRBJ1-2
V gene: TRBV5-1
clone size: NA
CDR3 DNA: TGCGCCAGCAGAACCGGGACAGGCGGCTATGGCTACACCTTC
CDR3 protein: CASRTGTGGYGYTF

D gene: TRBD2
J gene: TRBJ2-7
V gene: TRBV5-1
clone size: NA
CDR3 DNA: TGCGCCAGCAGCACGGGAACTAGCGGAGTTTCCTACGAGCAGTACTTC
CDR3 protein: CASSTGTSGVSYEQYF

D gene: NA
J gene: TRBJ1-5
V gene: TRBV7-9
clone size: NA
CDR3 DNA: TGTGCCAGCAGCTTAGTAGGAGGCCGAGATCGCAATCAGCCCCAGCATTTT
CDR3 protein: CASSLVGGRDRNQPQHF

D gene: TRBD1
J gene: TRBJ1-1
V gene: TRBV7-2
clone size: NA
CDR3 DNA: TGTGCCAGCAGCCCTACGACAGGGGGCTACACTGAAGCTTTCTTT
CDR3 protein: CASSPTTGGYTEAFF

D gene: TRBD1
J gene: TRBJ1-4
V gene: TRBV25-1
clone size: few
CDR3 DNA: TGTGCCAGTACACTGACAGGGACTAATGAAAAACTGTTTTTT
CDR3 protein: CASTLTGTNEKLFF

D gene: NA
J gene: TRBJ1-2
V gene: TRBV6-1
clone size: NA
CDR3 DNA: TGTGCCAGCACCCGGACTGTTAACTATGGCTACACCTTC
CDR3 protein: CASTRTVNYGYTF

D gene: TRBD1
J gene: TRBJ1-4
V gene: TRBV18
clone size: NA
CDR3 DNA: TGTGCCAGCTCACCTGGGACAGCCAAACGTGAAAAACTGTTTTTT
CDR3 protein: CASSPGTAKREKLFF

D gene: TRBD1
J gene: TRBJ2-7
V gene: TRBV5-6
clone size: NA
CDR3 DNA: TGTGCCAGCAGGCAGGGACAGGGGCACGAGCAGTACTTC
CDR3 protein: CASRQGQGHEQYF

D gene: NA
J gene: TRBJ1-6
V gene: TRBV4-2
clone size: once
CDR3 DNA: TGTGCCAGCAGCCCCCCAGGACTGGAAAGGGATTCACCCCTCCACTTT
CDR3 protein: CASSPPGLERDSPLHF

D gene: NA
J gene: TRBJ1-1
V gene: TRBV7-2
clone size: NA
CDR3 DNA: TGTGCCAGCAGCTCTCAGCGGAGGACAGTGGCGAACACTGAAGCTTTCTTT
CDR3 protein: CASSSQRRTVANTEAFF

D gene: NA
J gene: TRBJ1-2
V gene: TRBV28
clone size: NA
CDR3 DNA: TGTGCCAGTGAACCAAGCGCCGATGCTAACTATGGCTACACCTTC
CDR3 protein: CASEPSADANYGYTF

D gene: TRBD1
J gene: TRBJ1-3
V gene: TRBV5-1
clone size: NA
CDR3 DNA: TGCGCCAGCAGCTTTGGCTCAGGAGGGGGCGGAAACACCATATATTTT
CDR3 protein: CASSFGSGGGGNTIYF

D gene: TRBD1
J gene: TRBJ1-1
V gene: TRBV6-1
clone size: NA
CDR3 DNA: TGTGCCAGCAGTGCGCACAGGGGGGACACTGAAGCTTTCTTT
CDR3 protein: CASSAHRGDTEAFF

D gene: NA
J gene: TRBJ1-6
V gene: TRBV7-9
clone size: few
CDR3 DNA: TGTGCCAGCAGCTTTTTGGGGCTCTCCTATAATTCACCCCTCCACTTT
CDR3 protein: CASSFLGLSYNSPLHF

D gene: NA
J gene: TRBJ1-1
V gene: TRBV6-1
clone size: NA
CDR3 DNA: TGTGCCAGCAGCCAACTCGGACGGGAATATGAAGCTTTCTTT
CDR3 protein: CASSQLGREYEAFF

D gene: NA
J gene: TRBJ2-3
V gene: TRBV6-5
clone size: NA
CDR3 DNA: TGTGCCAGCAGAATAGTAGTGAACACAGATACGCAGTATTTT
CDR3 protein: CASRIVVNTDTQYF

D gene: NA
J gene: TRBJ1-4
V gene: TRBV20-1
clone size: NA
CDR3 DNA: TGCAGTGCTAGAATCCAGTTAAAACTGTTTTTT
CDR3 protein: CSARIQLKLFF

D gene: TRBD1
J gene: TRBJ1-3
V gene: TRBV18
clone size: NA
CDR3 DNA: TGTGCCAGCTCACCGAACAGGGGGCATGGAAACACCATATATTTT
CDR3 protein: CASSPNRGHGNTIYF

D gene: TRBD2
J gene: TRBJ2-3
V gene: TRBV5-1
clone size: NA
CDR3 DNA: TGCGCCAGCAGCGAGGGACTAGCGGGAGATACGCAGTATTTT
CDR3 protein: CASSEGLAGDTQYF

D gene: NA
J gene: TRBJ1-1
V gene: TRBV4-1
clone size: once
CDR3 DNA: TGCGCCAGCAGCCAAGATATACACGAGAACACTGAAGCTTTCTTT
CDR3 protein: CASSQDIHENTEAFF

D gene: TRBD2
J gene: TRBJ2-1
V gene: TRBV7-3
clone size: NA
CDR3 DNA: TGTGCCAGCAGCTTATTAGCGGGAATGCACAATGAGCAGTTCTTC
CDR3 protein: CASSLLAGMHNEQFF

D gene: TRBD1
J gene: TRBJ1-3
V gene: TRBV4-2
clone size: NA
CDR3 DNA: TGTGCCAGCAGCCGGTCACAGGGGGCAAGTGGAAACACCATATATTTT
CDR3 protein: CASSRSQGASGNTIYF

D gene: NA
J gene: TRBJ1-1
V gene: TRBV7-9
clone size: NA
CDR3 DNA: TGTTCCAGCAGCTTTTCAATGAACACTGAAGCTTTCTTT
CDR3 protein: CSSSFSMNTEAFF

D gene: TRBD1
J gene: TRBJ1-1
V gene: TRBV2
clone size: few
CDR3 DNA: TGTGCCAGCAGGGGACAGGGGGCCACTGAAGCTTTCTTT
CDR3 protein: CASRGQGATEAFF

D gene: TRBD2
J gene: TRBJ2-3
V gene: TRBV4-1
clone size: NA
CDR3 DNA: TGCGCCAGCAGCCAAAAAACTAGGACTAGCGGGAGCACAGATACGCAGTATTTT
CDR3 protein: CASSQKTRTSGSTDTQYF

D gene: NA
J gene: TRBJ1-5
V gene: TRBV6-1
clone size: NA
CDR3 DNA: TGTGCCAGCAGGGGAGGGTGGGACAGCAATCAGCCCCAGCATTTT
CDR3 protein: CASRGGWDSNQPQHF

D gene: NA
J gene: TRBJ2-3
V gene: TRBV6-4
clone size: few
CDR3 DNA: TGTGCCAGCAGTGAGGGCGCAAGAGGCACAGATACGCAGTATTTT
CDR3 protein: CASSEGARGTDTQYF

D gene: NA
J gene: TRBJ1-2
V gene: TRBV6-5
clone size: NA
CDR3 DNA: TGTGCCAGCAGTTATACCGGTATTTATGGCTACACCTTC
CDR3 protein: CASSYTGIYGYTF

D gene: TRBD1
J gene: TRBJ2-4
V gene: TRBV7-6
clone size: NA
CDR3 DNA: TGTGCCAGCAGCCCCCGAGACCCGACAGGGAAAAACATTCAGTACTTC
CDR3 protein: CASSPRDPTGKNIQYF

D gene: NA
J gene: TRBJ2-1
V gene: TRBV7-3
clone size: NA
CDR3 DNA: TGTGCCAGCAGCTTAAGTGGGGCCCACAATGAGCAGTTCTTC
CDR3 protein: CASSLSGAHNEQFF

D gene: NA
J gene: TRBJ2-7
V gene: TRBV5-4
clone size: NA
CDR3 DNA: TGTGCCAGCAGCTCCGACTTCATATACGAGCAGTACTTC
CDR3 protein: CASSSDFIYEQYF

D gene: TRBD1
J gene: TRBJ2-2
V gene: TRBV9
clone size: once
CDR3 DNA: TGTGCCAGCAGCGTGGGGGACAGCCCGAACACCGGGGAGCTGTTTTTT
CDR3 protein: CASSVGDSPNTGELFF

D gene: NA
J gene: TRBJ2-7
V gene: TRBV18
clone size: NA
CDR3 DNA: TGTGCCAGCTCACCCTCAGGGGTAGACGAGCAGTACTTC
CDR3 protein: CASSPSGVDEQYF

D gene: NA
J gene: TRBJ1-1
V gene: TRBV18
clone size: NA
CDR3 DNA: TGTGCCAGTCGATTCCCAGGGGAATCCACTGAAGCTTTCTTT
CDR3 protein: CASRFPGESTEAFF

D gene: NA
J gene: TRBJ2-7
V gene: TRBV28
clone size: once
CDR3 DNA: TGTGCCAGCAAACAGGCGCCATACGAGCAGTACTTC
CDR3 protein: CASKQAPYEQYF

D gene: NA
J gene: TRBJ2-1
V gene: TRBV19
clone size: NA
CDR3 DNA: TGTGCCAGTAGTTGGGACATCTACAATGAGCAGTTCTTC
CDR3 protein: CASSWDIYNEQFF

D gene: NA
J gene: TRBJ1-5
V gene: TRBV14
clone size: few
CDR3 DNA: TGTGCCAGCAGCCAGGGCAGCTATCAGCCCCAGCATTTT
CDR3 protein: CASSQGSYQPQHF

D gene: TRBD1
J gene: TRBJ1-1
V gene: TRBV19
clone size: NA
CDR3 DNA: TGTGCCAGTAGTATGAGAGGACAGGGGGTAGTCGGCACTGAAGCTTTCTTT
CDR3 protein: CASSMRGQGVVGTEAFF

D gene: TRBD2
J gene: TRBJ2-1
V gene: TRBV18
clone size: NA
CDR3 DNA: TGTGCCAGCTCACCACTACCTGCAGCGGGGCACTACAATGAGCAGTTCTTC
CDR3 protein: CASSPLPAAGHYNEQFF

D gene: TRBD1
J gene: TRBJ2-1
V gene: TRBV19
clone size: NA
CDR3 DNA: TGTGCCAGTAGTAGATCAGGGGGCGGACGAACGAATGAGCAGTTCTTC
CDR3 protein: CASSRSGGGRTNEQFF

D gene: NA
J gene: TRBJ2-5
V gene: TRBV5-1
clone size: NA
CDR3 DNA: TGCGCCAGCAGTGACGACTCCCTCCGGCCGGAGACCCAGTACTTC
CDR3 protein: CASSDDSLRPETQYF

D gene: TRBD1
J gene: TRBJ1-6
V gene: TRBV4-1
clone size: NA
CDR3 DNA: TGCGCCAGCAGCCGCGATGGGACAGGGTTCTCACCCCTCCACTTT
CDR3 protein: CASSRDGTGFSPLHF

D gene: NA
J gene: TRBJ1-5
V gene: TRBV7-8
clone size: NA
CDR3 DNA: TGTGCCAGCAGCTTAGTTTCGGGGTCTGGCAATCAGCCCCAGCATTTT
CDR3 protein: CASSLVSGSGNQPQHF

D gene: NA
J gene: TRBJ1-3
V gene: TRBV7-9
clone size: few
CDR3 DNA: TGTGCCAGCAGCCGAACAGGGCTAGGGGGAAACACCATATATTTT
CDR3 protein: CASSRTGLGGNTIYF

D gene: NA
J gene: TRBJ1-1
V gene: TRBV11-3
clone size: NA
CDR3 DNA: TGTGCCAGCACCCCCGGGGGGGACACCTATTACACTGAAGCTTTCTTT
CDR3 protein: CASTPGGDTYYTEAFF

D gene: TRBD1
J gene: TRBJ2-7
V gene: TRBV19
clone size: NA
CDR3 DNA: TGTGCCAGTACCCCGGGACAGAGCTCCTACGAGCAGTACTTC
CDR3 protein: CASTPGQSSYEQYF

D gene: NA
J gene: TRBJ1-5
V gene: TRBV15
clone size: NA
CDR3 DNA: TGTGCCACCAGCAGAGTTACGACAGGACAAGATAGCAATCAGCCCCAGCATTTT
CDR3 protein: CATSRVTTGQDSNQPQHF

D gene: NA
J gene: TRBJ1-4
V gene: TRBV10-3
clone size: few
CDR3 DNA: TGTGCCATCAGTGACGCGGGTGAAAAACTGTTTTTT
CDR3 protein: CAISDAGEKLFF